This TCR beta chain was identified during a study of a mutant IDH1 vaccine in newly diagnosed glioma. Points from the study as a whole: Pseudoprogression seemed unrelated to changes in top peripheral T cell clonotypes.

Clones were read by immunoSEQ multiplex PCR, and TCRdb kept only the in-frame ones, dropping some. The table lists about 66,000 clones, around 85% of them singletons. Time point defined: baseline, week 1 (first vaccination visit). The sample's treatment: pre-vaccination baseline after standard-of-care therapy. As regards this clone: Its antigen is unknown. The identical CDR3 is also encoded by other nucleotide sequences in the sample.

V lost 0 bases to trimming and J lost 1 base, with 9 bases between them. CDR1 is KGHSH and CDR2 is LQKENI in the germline V gene. This CDR3 contains 15 residues. The chain has TRBV18 and TRBJ1-1; D uncertain. The material was PBMCs, obtained from a glioma patient treated with radiotherapy, temozolomide or both. This TCR derives from a man under 40 with glioma. CDR3 amino acids: CASSPPFGRNTEAFF. CDR3 DNA sequence: TGTGCCAGCTCACCACCTTTCGGCAGGAACACTGAAGCTTTCTTT.